This record covers a single T cell receptor (beta chain). Its target is unknown. Central memory, naive, regulatory and stem cell-like memory CD4+ cells were sorted by CD45RO/CCR7/CD25/CD127/CD95/CD27. Sequencing targeted expressed TCRB transcripts, as all isolated RNA had been reverse transcribed. Some clones are missing from TCRdb's copy, which holds only in-frame ones; the method was immunoSEQ multiplex PCR. The sample shows hundreds of thousands of clones, approximately 30% of them seen only once. The data derive from a study of beta chain features in type 1 diabetes. Study results and limitations: A closer apparent resemblance between naive, central memory and Treg TCRB repertoires was seen in patients than in healthy donors. Type 1 diabetes patients showed fewer insertions and more deletions at VDJ junctions.

Germline lookup yields CDR1 SGHTA and CDR2 FQGNSA. Losses at the gene ends were 2 bases for V and 0 bases for J; bases not matched to a gene: 4. This CDR3 has 15 residues. The sample consisted of naive CD4+ T cells from blood. The chain joins TRBV7-2 to TRBJ2-7, with 7 bases matching TRBD1. The sequence was obtained from a man aged 18 to 30 in good health. The CDR3 coding sequence is TGTGCCAGCAGCTTATACGGGACAGCCTCCTACGAGCAGTACTTC. Amino acid sequence: CASSLYGTASYEQYF.